This T cell receptor beta chain was documented in a study of T cells in women clearing cervical HPV infection. Overall study: Control women cleared a single incident HPV16 infection within 12 months.

Overall study findings and caveats: Effector/memory and HPV-specific T cells were not isolated, and association timing is unknown. Each sample's T-cell count was unknown, possibly confounding richness.

Trimming removed 7 bases from V and 0 bases from J, with 16 bases in between. The V gene's germline CDR1 is MDHEN and CDR2 SYDVKM. This CDR3 is 16 amino acids long. Genomic DNA, averaging roughly 1,200 ng per sample, yielded TCR beta CDR3 via immunoSEQ. The method was immunoSEQ multiplex PCR; TCRdb's version includes in-frame clones alone and lacks a portion of them. The sample totals roughly 36,000 clones; its top ten clones hold over 6.5%. With respect to this clone: The antigen remains unidentified. The CDR3 is cut off 3 residues early in the read; its end comes from the germline J gene.

This chain joins TRBV28 and TRBJ1-3, with a possible D match to TRBD1 (5 bases). Sequencing used blood buffy coat. The sequence derives from a woman aged 18-70 years with a cervical HPV16 infection that either progressed to CIN3+ or cleared (not recorded which). The CDR3 DNA, read in part, is TGTGCCAGCACCCTCACCGGGACTCGCTCTGGAAACACC. The encoded protein is CASTLTGTRSGNT. The whole CDR3 is CASTLTGTRSGNTIYF.